The clone carrying this TCR beta chain was counted once. Germline V gene data show CDR1 as SGHTA and CDR2 as FQGNSA. There are 15 residues in the CDR3. V was clipped by 2 bases and J by 3 bases; unmatched bases: 6. This table comes from immunoSEQ multiplex PCR, and its TCRdb copy is limited to in-frame clones, with some not included. The profile shows just under 90,000 clones, approximately 90% of them singletons. This entry belongs to a study of blood T cell repertoires in COVID-19. V and J are TRBV7-2 and TRBJ1-1; 7 bases align to TRBD1. This clonotype was obtained from a woman older than 75 with acute or convalescent COVID-19. Sample: peripheral blood. Here the CDR3 DNA reads TGTGCCAGCAGCTTAAACAGGGGATGGGACACTGAAGCTTTCTTT. It specifies CASSLNRGWDTEAFF.